Listed here are 24 T cell receptor beta chains from one sample, sequenced in a study of PD-1 blockade in classical Hodgkin lymphoma (dated by TCRdb to the early 2020s). Library method: the immunoSEQ multiplex PCR assay. As stored in TCRdb, this immuneACCESS dataset retains in-frame rearrangements with V and J assigned. A fraction of the clones does not appear; measured against another copy, unresolved V genes explain less than half of the discrepancy, and the remainder lacks a known reason. For this sample the table gives around 31,000 clones, of which 70% to 80% were detected only once. The ten top clones hold around 4% of the sample. Read against the paper, the sample's time point label means: cycle 2 day 1 (C2D1) of nivolumab. Every trial patient had relapsed following autologous stem cell transplantation, and prior brentuximab vedotin exposure was what differed among cohorts A, B and C. The material was peripheral blood mononuclear cells (PBMCs), obtained before the second cycle of nivolumab. Receptors were obtained from a human donor with classical Hodgkin lymphoma.

The rearrangement links TRBV4-1 to TRBJ2-5, with 8 bases matching TRBD1. Trimming took 2 bases from V and 5 from J; bases not matched to a gene: 7. The germline V gene encodes CDR1 MGHRA and CDR2 YSYEKL. The CDR3 is 15 residues long. The CDR3 reads CASSQPDRGRETQYF. CDR3 DNA: TGCGCCAGCAGCCAACCAGACAGGGGTCGGGAGACCCAGTACTTC.

The rearrangement uses TRBV11-3 and TRBJ2-2; D is uncertain. V lost 4 bases to trimming and J lost 1 base, with 7 bases between them. From germline, CDR1 is SGHNT and CDR2 YENEEA. CDR3 length: 14 amino acids. CDR3 coding DNA: TGTGCCAGCAGCTCCCGTGGGAACACCGGGGAGCTGTTTTTT. Translation gives CASSSRGNTGELFF. The full variable domain, completed using reference TRBV11-3 and TRBJ2-2, is EAGVVQSPRYKIIEKKQPVAFWCNPISGHNTLYWYLQNLGQGPELLIRYENEEAVDDSQLPKDRFSAERLKGVDSTLKIQPAELGDSAVYLCASSSRGNTGELFFGEGSRLTVL.

By proportion, this clone is medium-sized. This chain connects TRBV30 to TRBJ2-1, with D tentatively TRBD1 (6 bases). The germline gives CDR1 GTSNPN, CDR2 SVGIG (reference sequence). This CDR3 is built from 15 residues. Deletions cut 3 bases from V and 2 bases from J, with 14 bases between. The DNA for the CDR3 is TGTGCCTGGAGGGGGACACAGAGCACCTACAATGAGCAGTTCTTC. It is translated as CAWRGTQSTYNEQFF.

This clone was seen only a few times. V and J are TRBV7-8 and TRBJ2-7; 10 nucleotides align to TRBD1. J gave up 4 bases and V 5 bases, and 8 bases lay outside the gene matches. The length of the CDR3 is 15 residues. The germline gives CDR1 SGHVS, CDR2 FQNEAQ. The CDR3, as DNA: TGTGCCAGCAGCCTCGTCCCGGGACAGGGGTACGAGCAGTACTTC. Protein: CASSLVPGQGYEQYF. Full variable domain (outside the CDR3, taken from reference TRBV7-8 and TRBJ2-7): GAGVSQSPRYKVAKRGQDVALRCDPISGHVSLFWYQQALGQGPEFLTYFQNEAQLDKSGLPSDRFFAERPEGSVSTLKIQRTQQEDSAVYLCASSLVPGQGYEQYFGPGTRLTVT.

The V call is TRBV6-5, the J call TRBJ2-3; 9 nucleotides agree with TRBD2. The CDR3 is made up of 16 amino acids. From germline, CDR1 is MNHEY and CDR2 SVGAGI. After removal of 4 bases from V and 4 bases from J, the junction contained 9 bases not matched to a gene. This CDR3 is CASSSSASGIADTQYF. The CDR3 DNA reads TGTGCCAGCAGTTCCTCGGCTAGCGGGATCGCAGATACGCAGTATTTT.

This clone was recorded a few times. J is TRBJ1-2 and V is TRBV5-1; unclear D gene. The CDR3 is 13 amino acids. V lost 2 bases and J 4 bases, leaving 9 bases between the germline ends. Germline V gene lookup returns CDR1 SGHRS and CDR2 YFSETQ. The CDR3 spells CASSLGDFYGYTF. The CDR3 coding sequence is TGCGCCAGCAGCTTAGGAGATTTCTATGGCTACACCTTC. Full variable domain (remainder filled in from reference TRBV5-1 and TRBJ1-2): KAGVTQTPRYLIKTRGQQVTLSCSPISGHRSVSWYQQTPGQGLQFLFEYFSETQRNKGNFPGRFSGRQFSNSRSEMNVSTLELGDSALYLCASSLGDFYGYTFGSGTRLTVV.

This clone was counted once. V gene TRBV28 combines with J gene TRBJ1-1; maybe TRBD1 (5 bases). This CDR3 is built from 13 residues. V shed 6 bases and J shed 3 bases, with 11 bases lying between them. Germline lookup yields CDR1 MDHEN and CDR2 SYDVKM. The CDR3 nucleotides read TGTGCCAGCAGACCCTCGGGGGACACTGAAGCTTTCTTT. Residues: CASRPSGDTEAFF.

The chain employs TRBV11-2 and TRBJ2-1; the match to TRBD1 covers 7 bases. The CDR3 length is 15 residues. In germline, CDR1 is SGHAT, CDR2 FQNNGV. Unmatched junction bases numbered 13, after V lost 6 bases and J lost 8 bases. This chain's CDR3 is CASREPGGDSDEQFF. CDR3 bases: TGTGCCAGCAGGGAACCAGGGGGTGATTCGGATGAGCAGTTCTTC. Supplemented by reference TRBV11-2 and TRBJ2-1, the full variable domain reads EAGVAQSPRYKIIEKRQSVAFWCNPISGHATLYWYQQILGQGPKLLIQFQNNGVVDDSQLPKDRFSAERLKGVDSTLKIQPAKLEDSAVYLCASREPGGDSDEQFFGPGTRLTVL.

The chain combines TRBV7-2 with TRBJ2-3; D unclear. The CDR3 spans 16 residues. Looked up from germline, CDR1 is SGHTA and CDR2 is FQGNSA. V lost 1 base and J 2 bases, leaving 13 bases between the germline ends. The CDR3 sequence: CASSLVLSRPTDTQYF. The CDR3 region has the DNA TGTGCCAGCAGCTTAGTTCTATCGAGGCCCACAGATACGCAGTATTTT.

This clone was counted between two and nine times. V gene TRBV7-8 combines with J gene TRBJ2-7; D remains unclear. CDR1 and CDR2 from the germline V gene are SGHVS and FQNEAQ. The CDR3 is 12 amino acids. Trimming pared 7 bases from V and 3 bases from J, leaving 10 bases between. This CDR3 is CASTNSDYEQYF. CDR3 DNA: TGTGCCAGCACCAATTCCGACTACGAGCAGTACTTC.

V is TRBV30 and J is TRBJ1-4; D gene uncertain. From germline, CDR1 is GTSNPN and CDR2 SVGIG (reference sequence). V was pared by 0 bases and J by 2 bases, with 13 bases between. The CDR3 has 16 residues. Here the CDR3 reads CAWSVAAPPTNEKLFF. The CDR3 DNA is TGTGCCTGGAGTGTAGCTGCCCCTCCCACTAATGAAAAACTGTTTTTT. The full variable domain, completed using reference TRBV30 and TRBJ1-4, is SQTIHQWPATLVQPVGSPLSLECTVEGTSNPNLYWYRQAAGRGLQLLFYSVGIGQISSEVPQNLSASRPQDRQFILSSKKLLLSDSGFYLCAWSVAAPPTNEKLFFGSGTQLSVL.

This clone is labeled as medium-sized. The V gene is TRBV28, the J gene TRBJ2-5, with unresolved D. The V end lost 5 bases, the J end lost 4 bases, and 11 bases lay between the germline ends. Germline V gene sequence: CDR1 MDHEN, CDR2 SYDVKM. This CDR3 spans 13 amino acids. The DNA of the CDR3 is TGTGCCAGCAGTCAAGTACTTCCAGAGACCCAGTACTTC. It translates to CASSQVLPETQYF.

V and J are TRBV6-6 and TRBJ1-5, with D tentatively TRBD1 (5 bases). Looked up from germline, CDR1 is MNHNY and CDR2 is SVGAGI (reference sequence). The CDR3 spans 14 residues. Trimming took off 8 bases at V and 0 bases at J, with 11 bases between the two ends. Written as DNA, the CDR3 is TGTGCCAGCGGGGGGGGTTATAGCAATCAGCCCCAGCATTTT. As protein: CASGGGYSNQPQHF.

The chain couples TRBV27 to TRBJ1-4; D gene unclear. The CDR3 extends over 16 amino acids. Germline CDR1 and CDR2: MNHEY and SMNVEV (reference sequence). Trimming left V 5 bases short and J 2 bases short, with 15 bases between. CDR3 amino acids: CASSVQAGGTNEKLFF. The CDR3, as DNA: TGTGCCAGCAGTGTCCAGGCCGGCGGGACTAATGAAAAACTGTTTTTT.

The chain is built from TRBV6-5 and TRBJ2-2, with TRBD1 matching 10 bases. The trim removed 6 bases at V and 8 bases at J, leaving 6 bases unmatched. The CDR3 length is 14 residues. Germline assignment: CDR1 MNHEY and CDR2 SVGAGI. CDR3 DNA sequence: TGTGCCAGCAGACCCGGGACAGGGGCAGGGGAGCTGTTTTTT. It is translated as CASRPGTGAGELFF.

The chain joins TRBV10-3 to TRBJ1-4, with D hard to call. This CDR3 contains 16 residues. CDR1 and CDR2 (germline): ENHRY, SYGVKD. Trimming removed 2 bases at V and 1 base at J, with 11 bases between. The CDR3 sequence: CAISESSGRTNEKLFF. In DNA form, the CDR3 reads TGTGCCATCAGTGAGAGTTCGGGCAGAACTAATGAAAAACTGTTTTTT.

The chain couples TRBV4-3 to TRBJ1-5; unclear D gene. The germline gives CDR1 LGHNA, CDR2 YSLEER. This CDR3 spans 15 amino acids. Trimming pared 3 bases from V and 0 bases from J, leaving 9 bases between. The CDR3 here is CASSHVVYSNQPQHF. In DNA form, the CDR3 reads TGCGCCAGCAGCCACGTTGTGTATAGCAATCAGCCCCAGCATTTT.

The V gene is TRBV10-3, the J gene TRBJ2-3; perhaps TRBD1 as D (5 bases). This CDR3 is 15 amino acids long. Trimming removed 0 bases at V and 3 bases at J, with 10 bases between. CDR1 is ENHRY, CDR2 SYGVKD, per germline. The CDR3 here is CAISESTVRTDTQYF. CDR3 nucleotides: TGTGCCATCAGTGAGTCGACAGTGAGGACAGATACGCAGTATTTT.

The chain carries TRBV4-2 and TRBJ2-5; 8 bases fit TRBD2. V gave up 0 bases and J gave up 5 bases; unmatched junction bases: 17. Germline-derived CDR1 and CDR2 are LGHNA and YNFKEQ. The CDR3 is made up of 19 amino acids. The CDR3 nucleotides are TGTGCCAGCAGCCAAGATCGGGGATTAGCGGGGCTTAAAGGGGAGACCCAGTACTTC. This translates into CASSQDRGLAGLKGETQYF.

The V and J genes are TRBV7-3 and TRBJ2-3, with 8 bases that match TRBD2. The germline V gene encodes CDR1 SGHTA and CDR2 FQGTGA. The CDR3 extends over 15 amino acids. With V trimmed by 8 bases and J by 6 bases, 13 bases remained unmatched. This chain's CDR3 is CASRLVGREADTQYF. CDR3 in DNA: TGTGCCAGCCGGCTCGTGGGGCGGGAGGCGGATACGCAGTATTTT.

V and J are TRBV6-5 and TRBJ2-5; D unresolved. V was shortened by 2 bases and J by 7 bases, with 14 bases between the two germline ends. The germline gives CDR1 MNHEY, CDR2 SVGAGI. CDR3 length: 14 amino acids. CDR3 in DNA: TGTGCCAGCAGTTACCCGAACGTTGCTGTGACCCAGTACTTC. Amino acid sequence: CASSYPNVAVTQYF.

V and J are TRBV5-4 and TRBJ1-3, with D possibly TRBD1 on 6 matching bases. Trimming stripped 4 bases from V and 0 bases from J, with 26 bases between. Germline assignment: CDR1 SGHNT and CDR2 YYREEE (reference sequence). This CDR3 spans 20 amino acids. The CDR3 protein is CASSPGWSGGPSTSGNTIYF. The CDR3 nucleotides are TGTGCCAGCAGCCCCGGATGGTCCGGGGGGCCCTCGACCTCTGGAAACACCATATATTTT.

V is TRBV23-1 and J is TRBJ1-5, with TRBD1 matching 8 bases. TRBV23-1 is given ORF status, its function remaining uncertain. V was clipped by 7 bases and J by 6 bases; unmatched bases: 14. CDR3 length equals 16 residues. CDR3 bases: TGCGCCAGCATTTCCATTCCGGGACAGGTTATTCAGCCCCAGCATTTT. Its protein is CASISIPGQVIQPQHF.

This clone was seen a few times. V gene TRBV28 combines with J gene TRBJ1-6; 7 positions match TRBD1. The V and J ends lost 7 bases and 10 bases, in that order; junction bases with no gene match: 13. Germline V CDR1 and CDR2: MDHEN, SYDVKM. This CDR3 is 15 amino acids long. In DNA form, the CDR3 reads TGTGCCAGCATTTCCTTAGGGGGCGGGGAGTCACCCCTCCACTTT. Translating it yields CASISLGGGESPLHF.